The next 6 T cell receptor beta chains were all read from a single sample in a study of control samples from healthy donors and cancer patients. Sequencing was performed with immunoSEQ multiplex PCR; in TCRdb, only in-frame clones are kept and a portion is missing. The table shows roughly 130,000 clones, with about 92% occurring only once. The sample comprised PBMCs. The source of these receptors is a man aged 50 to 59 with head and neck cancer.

The CDR3 DNA reads TGTGCCAGCAGCCACGGGACAGGGGTACAGTACTTC. Amino acids: CASSHGTGVQYF. This sequence joins TRBV3-1 (or the pseudogene TRBV3-2) and TRBJ2-7; 10 nucleotides match TRBD1. The CDR3 is 12 amino acids. Germline loops: CDR1 LGHDT, CDR2 YNNKEL (reference sequence). V dropped 3 bases and J dropped 10; count of bases not matched to a gene: 3.

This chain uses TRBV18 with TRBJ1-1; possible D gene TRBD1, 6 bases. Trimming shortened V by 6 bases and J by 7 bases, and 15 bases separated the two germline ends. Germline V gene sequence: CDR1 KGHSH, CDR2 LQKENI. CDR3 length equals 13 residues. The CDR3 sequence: CASSPGQTNEAFF. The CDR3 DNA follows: TGTGCCAGCTCGCCCGGACAGACTAATGAAGCTTTCTTT.

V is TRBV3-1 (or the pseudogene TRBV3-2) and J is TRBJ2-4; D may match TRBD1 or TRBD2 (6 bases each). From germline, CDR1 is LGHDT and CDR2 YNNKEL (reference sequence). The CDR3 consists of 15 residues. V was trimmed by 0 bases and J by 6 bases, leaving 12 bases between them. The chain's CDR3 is CASSQDLQGGNIQYF. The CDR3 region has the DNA TGTGCCAGCAGCCAAGATCTACAGGGAGGAAACATTCAGTACTTC.

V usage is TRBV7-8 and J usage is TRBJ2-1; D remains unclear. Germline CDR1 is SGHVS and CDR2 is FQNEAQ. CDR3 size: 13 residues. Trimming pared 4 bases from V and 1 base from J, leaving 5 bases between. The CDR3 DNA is TGTGCCAGCAGCTCGGGTTCCTACAATGAGCAGTTCTTC. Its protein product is CASSSGSYNEQFF.

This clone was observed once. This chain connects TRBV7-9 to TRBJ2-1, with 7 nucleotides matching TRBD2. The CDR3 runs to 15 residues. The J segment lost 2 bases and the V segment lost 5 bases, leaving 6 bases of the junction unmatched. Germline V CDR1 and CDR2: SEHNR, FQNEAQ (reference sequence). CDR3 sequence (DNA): TGTGCCAGCAGCCCGAGCGGGGCGCCCTACAATGAGCAGTTCTTC. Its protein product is CASSPSGAPYNEQFF.

The CDR3 DNA reads TGTGCCAGCAGCTCTAAAACCGCGGATTCACCCCTCCACTTT. Translating it yields CASSSKTADSPLHF. The chain employs TRBV7-2 and TRBJ1-6, with D unresolved. V gave up 4 bases and J gave up 8 bases, with 12 bases separating them. The germline V gene has CDR1 SGHTA and CDR2 FQGNSA. The CDR3 length is 14 residues.